A single sample gave rise to the 10 T cell receptor beta chains below, sequenced in a study of OX40 agonist ivuxolimab in advanced cancers. The data were produced by immunoSEQ multiplex PCR, yet TCRdb's version contains in-frame clones alone and is incomplete. The sample lists approximately 73,000 clones, around 90% occurring once. The sample in question was CD4+ or CD8+ T cells sorted from blood, obtained in a trial of the OX40 agonist ivuxolimab. These receptors were collected from an adult with an advanced solid tumor such as melanoma, head and neck, liver or kidney cancer.

The V and J genes are TRBV6-1 and TRBJ2-5, with 9 nucleotides matching TRBD2. The length of the CDR3 is 14 residues. Germline lookup yields CDR1 MNHNS and CDR2 SASEGT. The trim removed 5 bases at V and 2 bases at J, leaving 3 bases unmatched. CDR3 coding DNA: TGTGCCAGCAGTCGACTAGCGGCACAAGAGACCCAGTACTTC. This translates into CASSRLAAQETQYF.

The J gene is TRBJ2-7, the V gene TRBV6-5; 10 bases line up with TRBD2. Looked up from germline, CDR1 is MNHEY and CDR2 is SVGAGI. Trimming at V came to 0 bases and at J to 6 bases, leaving 5 bases not matched to a gene. This CDR3 comprises 15 residues. In nucleotides, the CDR3 is TGTGCCAGCAGTTACTCTATACTAGCGGGACTCGAGCAGTACTTC. Translating gives CASSYSILAGLEQYF.

The chain combines TRBV7-3 with TRBJ2-7; tentatively, D is TRBD1 or TRBD2 (6 bases each). Germline CDR1 is SGHTA and CDR2 is FQGTGA. V lost 2 bases and J 5 bases, leaving 16 bases between the germline ends. This CDR3 region has 15 residues. CDR3 DNA sequence: TGTGCCAGCAGCTTATCGGTTCAGGGGACTGACGAGCAGTACTTC. Its protein product is CASSLSVQGTDEQYF.

The chain is built from TRBV30 and TRBJ2-1; D gene uncertain. The V end was cut by 2 bases, the J end by 4 bases, with 18 bases between. Per the germline V gene, CDR1 is GTSNPN and CDR2 is SVGIG (reference sequence). There are 16 residues in the CDR3. This CDR3 is CAWSIRVLKIYNEQFF. The CDR3 nucleotides are TGTGCCTGGAGTATCCGGGTCCTGAAAATATACAATGAGCAGTTCTTC. The whole variable domain, remainder taken from reference TRBV30 and TRBJ2-1, is SQTIHQWPATLVQPVGSPLSLECTVEGTSNPNLYWYRQAAGRGLQLLFYSVGIGQISSEVPQNLSASRPQDRQFILSSKKLLLSDSGFYLCAWSIRVLKIYNEQFFGPGTRLTVL.

In this sample, this clone turned up once. This chain links TRBV6-1 with TRBJ2-7, with 8 bases fitting TRBD1. CDR1 is MNHNS and CDR2 is SASEGT in the germline V gene. The ends lost 0 bases at V and 5 bases at J; junction bases unmatched: 9. The CDR3 is 16 amino acids. CDR3 in DNA: TGTGCCAGCAGTGAAGCTGGACAGGGACGGTTACACGAGCAGTACTTC. It yields the protein CASSEAGQGRLHEQYF.

The chain joins TRBV11-2 to TRBJ1-5, with D hard to call. V gave up 0 bases and J gave up 4 bases, with 4 bases separating them. Germline-derived CDR1 and CDR2 are SGHAT and FQNNGV. The CDR3 spans 13 residues. CDR3 loop: CASSLDENQPQHF. The DNA for the CDR3 is TGTGCCAGCAGCTTAGACGAGAATCAGCCCCAGCATTTT. The entire variable domain, with the rest obtained from reference TRBV11-2 and TRBJ1-5, is as follows: EAGVAQSPRYKIIEKRQSVAFWCNPISGHATLYWYQQILGQGPKLLIQFQNNGVVDDSQLPKDRFSAERLKGVDSTLKIQPAKLEDSAVYLCASSLDENQPQHFGDGTRLSIL.

The chain has TRBV7-9 and TRBJ1-1, with 7 bases fitting TRBD1. Trimming cost V 5 bases and J 6 bases; bases outside gene matches: 12. The CDR3 has 15 residues. Germline values: CDR1 SEHNR, CDR2 FQNEAQ (reference sequence). Here the CDR3 reads CASSRDRRGSAEAFF. Here the CDR3 DNA reads TGTGCCAGCAGCCGGGACAGAAGGGGGTCCGCTGAAGCTTTCTTT.

V is TRBV5-8 and J is TRBJ1-1, with D possibly matching TRBD1 (5 bases). CDR3 length equals 14 residues. Trimming removed 3 bases at V and 4 bases at J, with 13 bases between. Per the germline V gene, CDR1 is SGHTS and CDR2 is YDEGEE. The CDR3 coding sequence is TGTGCCAGCAGCTCCGACAGCCTTAGCACTGAAGCTTTCTTT. Its translation is CASSSDSLSTEAFF.

The chain couples TRBV15 to TRBJ2-1; the D call may be TRBD1 or TRBD2 (5 bases each). Germline loops: CDR1 LNHNV, CDR2 YYDKDF (reference sequence). V was clipped by 5 bases and J by 7 bases, with 18 bases between them. The CDR3 has 15 amino acids. The CDR3, as DNA: TGTGCCACCAGCTTATCGGGACGGCCCGAAAATGAGCAGTTCTTC. Amino acid sequence: CATSLSGRPENEQFF.

V and J are TRBV25-1 and TRBJ1-2; D ambiguous. V was cut by 5 bases and J by 3 bases, with 4 bases left in between. This CDR3 has 11 amino acids. CDR1 MGHDK and CDR2 SYGVNS come from the germline V gene. The CDR3 DNA is TGTGCCAGCAGTCCTGACTATGGCTACACCTTC. Protein sequence: CASSPDYGYTF.